This T cell receptor beta chain was sequenced in a study of blood T cell repertoires in COVID-19. Overall study: Samples representing acute and convalescent COVID-19 were sourced from the United States, Italy and Spain. From T cells, B-cell-depleted T cells, or PBMCs came the material, which was cDNA or gDNA.

In the authors' workflow: Estimated nucleated cell counts came from reference gene primer amplification. Data came from immunoSEQ multiplex PCR; TCRdb stores just in-frame clones and leaves some out. V, J and clone size are those of that table, while D and trimming were read from the DNA. The repertoire has 100,000 to 150,000 clones, about 87% of them found once; the top ten carry about a tenth. Germline V CDR1 and CDR2: SEHNR, FQNEAQ (reference sequence). The trim removed 1 base at V and 5 bases at J, leaving 10 bases unmatched. The CDR3 totals 16 residues. V gene TRBV7-9 combines with J gene TRBJ1-1, with 7 bases matching TRBD1. The TCR was taken from a man between 45 and 60 years old with acute or convalescent COVID-19. Sequences were obtained from peripheral blood. The CDR3 spells CASSLGYRGVRTEAFF. Here the CDR3 DNA reads TGTGCCAGCAGCTTAGGCTACAGGGGAGTACGGACTGAAGCTTTCTTT.